A selection of T cell receptor beta chains follows, all from one sample in a study of cytomegalovirus exposure and HLA in healthy donors. Method: immunoSEQ multiplex PCR; TCRdb's copy keeps in-frame clones and lacks some. The sample has 210,000 or so clones, around 83% seen once; the top ten hold 0.24%. Sequenced: PBMCs. The receptors shown here come from a girl aged 2 to 9 in good health and CMV-seronegative. Each CDR3 is given with its conserved first and last residue. Each record gives: J gene, D gene, CDR3 length, V gene, clone size, CDR3 protein, CDR3 DNA. A D gene is named only where the DNA matches it firmly. Expanded clones are given a class, and other clones once, few, many or no size at all.

>TRBJ2-3|-|14|TRBV5-1|-
CASSDSWGVDTQYF
TGCGCCAGTTCGGACAGCTGGGGTGTAGATACGCAGTATTTT
>TRBJ2-5|TRBD2|16|TRBV5-1|-
CASSWRTSGNQETQYF
TGCGCCAGCAGTTGGAGGACTAGCGGAAACCAAGAGACCCAGTACTTC
>TRBJ2-7|TRBD1|16|TRBV11-1|-
CASSLEGGLDSYEQYF
TGTGCCAGCAGCTTAGAAGGGGGCCTGGACTCCTACGAGCAGTACTTC
>TRBJ1-3|TRBD1|16|TRBV19|once
CASKKNPGGPGNTIYF
TGTGCCAGCAAAAAAAACCCAGGGGGCCCTGGAAACACCATATATTTT
>TRBJ2-2|-|13|TRBV7-9|-
CASSLVESGELFF
TGTGCCAGCAGCTTAGTTGAGTCCGGGGAGCTGTTTTTT
>TRBJ2-3|-|13|TRBV29-1|once
CSVSGLLTDTQYF
TGCAGCGTCTCAGGGTTACTCACAGATACGCAGTATTTT
>TRBJ2-1|-|16|TRBV9|-
CASSVATFGSSAEQFF
TGTGCCAGCAGCGTAGCTACTTTCGGGAGTTCGGCTGAGCAGTTCTTC
>TRBJ1-5|TRBD1|15|TRBV7-2|-
CASSLMGTANQPQHF
TGTGCCAGCAGCTTAATGGGGACAGCTAATCAGCCCCAGCATTTT
>TRBJ2-3|-|16|TRBV7-9|-
CASSLTGGISTDTQYF
TGTGCCAGCAGCTTAACAGGCGGGATAAGCACAGATACGCAGTATTTT
>TRBJ2-5|-|16|TRBV5-1|-
CASSLDGQRYQETQYF
TGCGCCAGCAGCTTGGATGGACAACGGTACCAAGAGACCCAGTACTTC
>TRBJ2-7|TRBD2|13|TRBV6-5|-
CASSYGTSFEQYF
TGTGCCAGCAGCTACGGGACTAGCTTCGAGCAGTACTTC
>TRBJ2-1|TRBD2|15|TRBV6-4|-
CASSDSSGSYNEQFF
TGTGCCAGCAGTGACTCAAGCGGGAGCTACAATGAGCAGTTCTTC
>TRBJ1-1|-|13|TRBV5-4|-
CASSFFGLSEAFF
TGTGCCAGCAGCTTCTTCGGACTTTCGGAAGCTTTCTTT
>TRBJ1-5|-|16|TRBV27|once
CASSRGGADINQPQHF
TGTGCCAGCAGTCGCGGGGGCGCGGATATCAATCAGCCCCAGCATTTT
>TRBJ2-7|TRBD1|13|TRBV2|-
CASRQGGTYEQYF
TGTGCCAGCCGACAGGGGGGAACCTACGAGCAGTACTTC
>TRBJ2-7|TRBD1|13|TRBV5-1|-
CASSQDRGDEQYF
TGCGCCAGCAGCCAGGACAGGGGAGACGAGCAGTACTTC
>TRBJ1-1|-|15|TRBV6-6|-
CASSYSLWANTEAFF
TGTGCCAGCAGTTACTCTCTGTGGGCGAACACTGAAGCTTTCTTT
>TRBJ2-3|TRBD2|19|TRBV6-4|-
CASSVGWGLAGGLGDTQYF
TGTGCCAGCAGTGTGGGATGGGGACTAGCGGGAGGCCTGGGAGATACGCAGTATTTT
>TRBJ2-3|TRBD2|16|TRBV4-2|-
CASSQLLAGGPYTQYF
TGTGCCAGCAGCCAACTTCTAGCGGGGGGGCCTTATACGCAGTATTTT
>TRBJ1-6|-|15|TRBV21-1|-
CASSKGGQGEAPLHF
TGTGCCAGCAGCAAAGGGGGACAGGGAGAAGCCCCCCTCCACTTT
>TRBJ2-1|-|14|TRBV5-6|-
CASSFGGPSGEQFF
TGTGCCAGCAGCTTCGGCGGGCCTTCCGGGGAGCAGTTCTTC
>TRBJ2-3|-|14|TRBV5-8|-
CASSLRGSLDTQYF
TGTGCCAGCAGCTTGCGGGGGTCATTGGATACGCAGTATTTT
>TRBJ2-1|-|13|TRBV29-1|-
CSVLVRAYNEQFF
TGCAGCGTTCTGGTACGGGCCTACAATGAGCAGTTCTTC
>TRBJ2-5|TRBD2|13|TRBV6-5|-
CASTIAGGQTQYF
TGTGCCAGCACTATAGCGGGGGGACAGACCCAGTACTTC
>TRBJ1-3|-|14|TRBV6-1|-
CASSPRSSGNTIYF
TGTGCCAGCAGTCCTAGAAGCTCTGGAAACACCATATATTTT
>TRBJ1-1|TRBD1|14|TRBV9|-
CASSVGWDRGEAFF
TGTGCCAGCAGCGTAGGGTGGGACAGGGGTGAAGCTTTCTTT
>TRBJ2-3|-|13|TRBV30|-
CAWSPRGTDTQYF
TGTGCCTGGAGTCCCAGGGGCACAGATACGCAGTATTTT
>TRBJ1-2|-|13|TRBV19|once
CASSIDTNYGYTF
TGTGCCAGTAGTATAGACACTAACTATGGCTACACCTTC
>TRBJ2-3|TRBD2|14|TRBV27|once
CASSFAGETDTQYF
TGTGCCAGCAGTTTCGCGGGAGAGACAGATACGCAGTATTTT
>TRBJ1-1|TRBD1|17|TRBV5-3|few
CARSLGGQQGRNTEAFF
TGTGCCAGAAGCTTGGGGGGGCAACAGGGGAGGAACACTGAAGCTTTCTTT
>TRBJ1-2|-|15|TRBV5-6|-
CASSPPHQAGYGYTF
TGTGCCAGCAGCCCCCCCCATCAGGCTGGCTATGGCTACACCTTC
>TRBJ2-1|-|16|TRBV7-2|-
CASSLVRLVTYNEQFF
TGTGCCAGCAGCTTAGTTCGCCTAGTAACCTACAATGAGCAGTTCTTC
>TRBJ1-1|TRBD1|16|TRBV5-4|-
CASSSRQGRPNTEAFF
TGTGCCAGCAGCTCCCGACAGGGACGGCCGAACACTGAAGCTTTCTTT
>TRBJ2-1|TRBD2|15|TRBV4-1|-
CASSPGLAADNEQFF
TGCGCCAGCAGCCCTGGACTAGCGGCTGACAATGAGCAGTTCTTC
>TRBJ2-2|TRBD2|16|TRBV19|-
CASSPVAGPNTGELFF
TGTGCCAGTAGTCCCGTAGCGGGGCCCAACACCGGGGAGCTGTTTTTT
>TRBJ2-3|TRBD1|15|TRBV27|-
CASSIGQGFTDTQYF
TGTGCCAGCAGTATAGGACAGGGATTCACAGATACGCAGTATTTT
>TRBJ1-6|TRBD1|16|TRBV4-1|-
CASSQGDRTLRSPLHF
TGCGCCAGCAGCCAAGGGGACAGGACTCTCCGTTCACCCCTCCACTTT